This TCR beta chain appears in the sequencing data of a study of T cell changes during pregnancy in multiple sclerosis. Libraries were prepared by immunoSEQ multiplex PCR; TCRdb keeps only in-frame clonotypes and omits some of them. The sample has 60,000 to 85,000 clones; about 91% are singletons. The CDR3 is made up of 10 amino acids. In germline, CDR1 is DFQATT, CDR2 SNEGSKA (reference sequence). The V end was cut by 2 bases, the J end by 10 bases, with 8 bases between. The sequencing here drew on peripheral blood, taken in the second trimester of pregnancy. The chain links TRBV20-1 to TRBJ1-1, with D tentatively TRBD1 (6 bases). The receptor's source is a female donor in good health, enrolled as a control in a pregnancy study. CDR3 nucleotide sequence: TGCAGTGCTAGAACAGGGAGAGCTTTCTTT. It encodes CSARTGRAFF.